This section outlines one T cell receptor (beta chain) sequence together with its context. These data originate in a study of shared clonotypes between healthy human individuals. In the study overall: Those who served as donors were a couple of women and a few men between the ages of 18 and 49.

Measured with immunoSEQ multiplex PCR; TCRdb has only the in-frame clones, and not every one. The repertoire consists of approximately 470,000 clones, with approximately 84% occurring once and the leading ten covering more than 9.5%. Specimen: PBMCs. This TCR derives from a woman aged 40 to 50 in good health. Some clones in this sample may be carry-over from other donors' samples.

CDR3 coding DNA: TGTGCCAGCAGTCGTCGGACAGAGGGCACCGGGGAGCTGTTTTTT. Translation gives CASSRRTEGTGELFF. V and J are TRBV27 and TRBJ2-2; D may be TRBD1 (6 bases). The length of the CDR3 is 15 residues. Germline V gene data show CDR1 as MNHEY and CDR2 as SMNVEV (reference sequence). Trimming removed 5 bases from V and 4 bases from J, with 14 bases in between.